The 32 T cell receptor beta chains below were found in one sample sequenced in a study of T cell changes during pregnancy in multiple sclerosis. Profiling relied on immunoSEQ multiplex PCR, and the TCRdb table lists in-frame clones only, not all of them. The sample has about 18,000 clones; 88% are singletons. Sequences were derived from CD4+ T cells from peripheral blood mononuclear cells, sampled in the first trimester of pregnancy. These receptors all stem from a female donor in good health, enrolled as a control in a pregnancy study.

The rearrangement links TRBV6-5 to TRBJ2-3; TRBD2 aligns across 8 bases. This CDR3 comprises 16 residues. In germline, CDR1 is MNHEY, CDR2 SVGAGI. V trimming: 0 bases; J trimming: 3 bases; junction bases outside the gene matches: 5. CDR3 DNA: TGTGCCAGCAGTTACTCGTACGGGGGGGCGACAGATACGCAGTATTTT. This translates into CASSYSYGGATDTQYF.

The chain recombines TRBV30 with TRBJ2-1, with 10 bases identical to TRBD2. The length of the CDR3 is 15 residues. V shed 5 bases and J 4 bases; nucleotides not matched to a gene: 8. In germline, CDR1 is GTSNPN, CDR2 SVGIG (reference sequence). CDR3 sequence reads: CAWSRGLAEYNEQFF. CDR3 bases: TGTGCCTGGTCCCGTGGACTAGCGGAATACAATGAGCAGTTCTTC.

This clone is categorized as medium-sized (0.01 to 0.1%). Here the CDR3 DNA reads TGTGCCTGGAGTACGGGATCCTACGAGCAGTACTTC. It encodes CAWSTGSYEQYF. The V and J genes are TRBV30 and TRBJ2-7, with D perhaps matching TRBD2 (5 bases). The CDR3 covers 12 residues. In germline, CDR1 is GTSNPN, CDR2 SVGIG (reference sequence). Trimming cost V 2 bases and J 1 base, with 6 bases left between them.

CDR3 in amino acids: CASSPGGGDSYEQYF. The CDR3 nucleotides read TGTGCCAGCAGCCCGGGCGGGGGGGACTCCTACGAGCAGTACTTC. The J gene is TRBJ2-7, the V gene TRBV11-3, with 9 positions matching TRBD2. The CDR3 is 15 residues long. Germline values: CDR1 SGHNT, CDR2 YENEEA. V lost 5 bases and J lost 0; bases outside the gene matches: 5.

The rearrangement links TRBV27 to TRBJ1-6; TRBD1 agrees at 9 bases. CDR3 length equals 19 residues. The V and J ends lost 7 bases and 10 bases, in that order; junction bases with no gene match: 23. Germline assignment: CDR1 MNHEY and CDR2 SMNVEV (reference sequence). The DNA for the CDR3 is TGTGCCAGCACCCAAAAAGGGGGGAACAGGGGGCTGGGTTTATCACCCCTCCACTTT. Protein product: CASTQKGGNRGLGLSPLHF.

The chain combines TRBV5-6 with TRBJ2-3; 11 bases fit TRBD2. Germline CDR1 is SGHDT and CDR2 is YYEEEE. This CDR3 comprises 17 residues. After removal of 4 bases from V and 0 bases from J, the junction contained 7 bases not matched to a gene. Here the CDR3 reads CASSGTSGGASTDTQYF. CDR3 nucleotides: TGTGCCAGCAGCGGAACTAGCGGGGGTGCTAGCACAGATACGCAGTATTTT.

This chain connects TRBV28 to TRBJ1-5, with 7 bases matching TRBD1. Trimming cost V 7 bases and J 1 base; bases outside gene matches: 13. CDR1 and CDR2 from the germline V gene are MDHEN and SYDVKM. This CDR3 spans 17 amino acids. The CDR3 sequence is CASMGLQGLGSNQPQHF. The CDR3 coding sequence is TGTGCCAGCATGGGGCTACAGGGGTTGGGGAGCAATCAGCCCCAGCATTTT.

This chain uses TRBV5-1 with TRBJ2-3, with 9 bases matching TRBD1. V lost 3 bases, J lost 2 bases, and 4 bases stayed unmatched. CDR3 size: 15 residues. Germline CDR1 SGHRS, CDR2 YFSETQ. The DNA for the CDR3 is TGCGCCAGCAGCTCGGACAGGGGCAACACAGATACGCAGTATTTT. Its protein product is CASSSDRGNTDTQYF.

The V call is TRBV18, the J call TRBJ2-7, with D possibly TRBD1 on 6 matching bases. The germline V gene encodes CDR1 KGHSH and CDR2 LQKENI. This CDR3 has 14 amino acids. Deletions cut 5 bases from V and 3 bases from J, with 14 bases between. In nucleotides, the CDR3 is TGTGCCAGCTCAAGACCCGAAGGGGGCTACGAGCAGTACTTC. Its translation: CASSRPEGGYEQYF.

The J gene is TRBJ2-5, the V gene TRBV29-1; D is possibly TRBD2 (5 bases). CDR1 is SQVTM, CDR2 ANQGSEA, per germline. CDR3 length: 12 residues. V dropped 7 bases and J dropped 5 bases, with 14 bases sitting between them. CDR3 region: CSAALERETQYF. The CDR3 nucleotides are TGCAGCGCCGCCCTGGAGCGGGAGACCCAGTACTTC.

DNA for the CDR3: TGCAGCGTCCCGGGTAGGACAGGGGCTGGGTACGAGCAGTACTTC. Amino acids: CSVPGRTGAGYEQYF. The chain uses TRBV29-1 and TRBJ2-7, with 9 bases that match TRBD1. This CDR3 is built from 15 residues. J lost 4 bases, V lost 6 bases, and 13 bases had no gene match. Germline CDR1 is SQVTM and CDR2 is ANQGSEA.

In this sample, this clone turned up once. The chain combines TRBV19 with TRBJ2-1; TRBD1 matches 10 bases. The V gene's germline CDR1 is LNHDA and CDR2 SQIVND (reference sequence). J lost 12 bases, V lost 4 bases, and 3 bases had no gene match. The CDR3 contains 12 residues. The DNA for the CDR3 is TGTGCCAGTAGTACGACAGGGGGCGCGCAGTTCTTC. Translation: CASSTTGGAQFF.

The CDR3: CASSSHDRWLAYNEQFF. CDR3 nucleotides: TGTGCCAGCAGCTCCCATGACAGGTGGTTAGCCTACAATGAGCAGTTCTTC. The V and J genes are TRBV11-3 and TRBJ2-1; possible D gene TRBD1, 6 bases. The V and J ends lost 4 bases and 2 bases respectively, with 18 bases between them. CDR3 size: 17 residues. CDR1 is SGHNT and CDR2 is YENEEA in the germline V gene. The full variable domain, its missing parts supplied by reference TRBV11-3 and TRBJ2-1, is EAGVVQSPRYKIIEKKQPVAFWCNPISGHNTLYWYLQNLGQGPELLIRYENEEAVDDSQLPKDRFSAERLKGVDSTLKIQPAELGDSAVYLCASSSHDRWLAYNEQFFGPGTRLTVL.

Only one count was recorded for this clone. CDR3 coding DNA: TGTGCCAGCAGCTTAGACGGGAGCTCCTACAATGAGCAGTTCTTC. It is translated as CASSLDGSSYNEQFF. J is TRBJ2-1 and V is TRBV7-2; D perhaps matches TRBD2 (6 bases). V was clipped by 1 base and J by 0 bases, with 7 bases between them. CDR3 size: 15 residues. Germline V gives CDR1 SGHTA, CDR2 FQGNSA.

This CDR3 reads CASSNRGQEQYF. The CDR3 DNA follows: TGTGCCAGCAGCAATAGAGGTCAAGAGCAGTACTTC. V and J are TRBV7-2 and TRBJ2-7; D is unclear. Trimming took off 5 bases at V and 7 bases at J, with 12 bases between the two ends. The CDR3 covers 12 residues. The germline CDR1 and CDR2 sequences are SGHTA and FQGNSA.

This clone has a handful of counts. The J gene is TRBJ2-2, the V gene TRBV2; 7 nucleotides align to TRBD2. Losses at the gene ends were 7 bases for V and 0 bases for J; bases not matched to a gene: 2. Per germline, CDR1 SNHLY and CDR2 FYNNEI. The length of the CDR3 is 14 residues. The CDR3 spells CASMGRANTGELFF. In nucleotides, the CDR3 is TGTGCCAGCATGGGGAGGGCGAACACCGGGGAGCTGTTTTTT. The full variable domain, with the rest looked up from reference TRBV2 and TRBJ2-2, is EPEVTQTPSHQVTQMGQEVILRCVPISNHLYFYWYRQILGQKVEFLVSFYNNEISEKSEIFDDQFSVERPDGSNFTLKIRSTKLEDSAMYFCASMGRANTGELFFGEGSRLTVL.

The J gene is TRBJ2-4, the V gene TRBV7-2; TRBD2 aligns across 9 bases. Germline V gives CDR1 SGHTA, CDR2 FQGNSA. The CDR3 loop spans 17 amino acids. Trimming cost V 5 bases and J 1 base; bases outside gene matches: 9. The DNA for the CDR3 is TGTGCCAGCAGCCCAGGAGGTAGCGGGGGTGCCAAAAACATTCAGTACTTC. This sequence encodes CASSPGGSGGAKNIQYF.

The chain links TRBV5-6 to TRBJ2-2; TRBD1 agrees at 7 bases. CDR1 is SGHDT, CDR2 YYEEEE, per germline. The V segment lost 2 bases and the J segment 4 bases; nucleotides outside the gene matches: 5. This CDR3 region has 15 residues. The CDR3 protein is CASSLRGPATGELFF. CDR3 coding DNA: TGTGCCAGCAGCTTAAGGGGGCCGGCCACCGGGGAGCTGTTTTTT.

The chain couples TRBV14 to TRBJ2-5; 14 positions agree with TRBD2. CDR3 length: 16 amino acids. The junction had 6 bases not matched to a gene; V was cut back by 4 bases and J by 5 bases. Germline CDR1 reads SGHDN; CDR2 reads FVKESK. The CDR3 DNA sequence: TGTGCCAGCAGCCCACCGGGACTAGCGGGAGTGGAGACCCAGTACTTC. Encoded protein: CASSPPGLAGVETQYF.

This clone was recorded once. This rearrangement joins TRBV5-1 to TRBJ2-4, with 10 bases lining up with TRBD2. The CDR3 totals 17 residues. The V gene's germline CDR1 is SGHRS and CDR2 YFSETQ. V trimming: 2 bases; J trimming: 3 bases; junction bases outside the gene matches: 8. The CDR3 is CASSLGAGGPDKNIQYF. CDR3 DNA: TGCGCCAGCAGCTTAGGAGCGGGGGGGCCAGACAAAAACATTCAGTACTTC.

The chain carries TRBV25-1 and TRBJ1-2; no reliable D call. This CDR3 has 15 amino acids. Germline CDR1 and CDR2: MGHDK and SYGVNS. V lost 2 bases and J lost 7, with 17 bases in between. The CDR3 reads CASSEKRAGPSGYTF. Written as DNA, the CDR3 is TGTGCCAGCAGTGAAAAACGGGCGGGTCCCTCTGGCTACACCTTC.

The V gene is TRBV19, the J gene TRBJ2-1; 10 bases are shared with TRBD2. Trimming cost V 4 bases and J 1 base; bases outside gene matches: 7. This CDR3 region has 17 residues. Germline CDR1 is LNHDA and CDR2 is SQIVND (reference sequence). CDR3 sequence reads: CASSSITSGTSYNEQFF. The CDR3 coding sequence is TGTGCCAGTAGTAGCATAACTAGCGGGACTTCCTACAATGAGCAGTTCTTC.

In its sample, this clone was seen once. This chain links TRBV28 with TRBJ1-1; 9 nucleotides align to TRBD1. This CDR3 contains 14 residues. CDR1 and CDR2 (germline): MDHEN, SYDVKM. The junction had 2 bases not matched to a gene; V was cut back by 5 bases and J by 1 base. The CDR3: CASSTGGKNTEAFF. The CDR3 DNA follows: TGTGCCAGCAGTACAGGGGGCAAGAACACTGAAGCTTTCTTT.

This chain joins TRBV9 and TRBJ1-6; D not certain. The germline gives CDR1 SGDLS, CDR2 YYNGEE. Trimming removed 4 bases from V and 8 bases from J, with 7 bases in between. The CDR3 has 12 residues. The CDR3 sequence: CASSPRDSPLHF. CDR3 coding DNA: TGTGCCAGCAGCCCTAGAGATTCACCCCTCCACTTT.

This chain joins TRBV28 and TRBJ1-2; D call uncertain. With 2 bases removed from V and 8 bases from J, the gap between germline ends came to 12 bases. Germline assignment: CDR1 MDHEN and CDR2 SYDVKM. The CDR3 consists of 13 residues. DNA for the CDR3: TGTGCCAGCAGTTTACCAAATATGAGGGGCTACACCTTC. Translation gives CASSLPNMRGYTF.

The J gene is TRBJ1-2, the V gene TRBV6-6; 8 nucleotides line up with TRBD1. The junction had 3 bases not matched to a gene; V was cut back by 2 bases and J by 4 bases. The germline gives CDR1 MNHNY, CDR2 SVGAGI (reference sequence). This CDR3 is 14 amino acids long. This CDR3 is CASSYPDRGYGYTF. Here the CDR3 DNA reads TGTGCCAGCAGTTACCCTGACAGGGGCTATGGCTACACCTTC.

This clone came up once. CDR3 nucleotide sequence: TGTGCCAGCAGCTCCTGGGGGCCGGGGGGGGCCAACGTCCTGACTTTC. This gives the protein CASSSWGPGGANVLTF. The chain employs TRBV7-2 and TRBJ2-6; D might be TRBD1 (6 bases). The ends were cut back, 4 bases at V and 4 bases at J, with 14 bases in the middle. The CDR3 runs 16 residues. CDR1 is SGHTA, CDR2 FQGNSA, per germline.

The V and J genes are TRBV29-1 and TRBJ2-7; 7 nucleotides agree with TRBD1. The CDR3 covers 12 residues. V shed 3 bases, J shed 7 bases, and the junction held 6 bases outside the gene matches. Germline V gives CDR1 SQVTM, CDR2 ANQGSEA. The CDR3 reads CSVEIRQGEQYF. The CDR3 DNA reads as TGCAGCGTTGAGATTAGACAGGGAGAGCAGTACTTC.

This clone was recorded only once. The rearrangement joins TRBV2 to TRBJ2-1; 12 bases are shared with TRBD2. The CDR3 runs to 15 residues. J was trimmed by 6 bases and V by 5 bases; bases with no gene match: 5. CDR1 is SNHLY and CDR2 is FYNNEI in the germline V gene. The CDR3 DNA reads TGTGCCAGCAGTCCCACTAGCGGGAGGCCCAATGAGCAGTTCTTC. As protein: CASSPTSGRPNEQFF.

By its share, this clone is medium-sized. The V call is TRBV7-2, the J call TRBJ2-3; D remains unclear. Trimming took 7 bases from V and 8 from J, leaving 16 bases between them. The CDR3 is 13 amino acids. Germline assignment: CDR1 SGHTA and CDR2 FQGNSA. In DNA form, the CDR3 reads TGTGCCAGCACCCTATGGTCGGGTGGTACGCAGTATTTT. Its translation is CASTLWSGGTQYF.

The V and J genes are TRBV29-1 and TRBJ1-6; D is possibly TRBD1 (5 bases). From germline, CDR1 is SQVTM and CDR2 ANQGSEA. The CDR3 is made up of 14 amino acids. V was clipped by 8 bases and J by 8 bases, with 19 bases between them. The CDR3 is CSPWGGKIHSPLHF. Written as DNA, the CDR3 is TGCAGCCCATGGGGGGGAAAGATCCATTCACCCCTCCACTTT. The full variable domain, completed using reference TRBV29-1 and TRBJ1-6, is SAVISQKPSRDICQRGTSLTIQCQVDSQVTMMFWYRQQPGQSLTLIATANQGSEATYESGFVIDKFPISRPNLTFSTLTVSNMSPEDSSIYLCSPWGGKIHSPLHFGNGTRLTVT.

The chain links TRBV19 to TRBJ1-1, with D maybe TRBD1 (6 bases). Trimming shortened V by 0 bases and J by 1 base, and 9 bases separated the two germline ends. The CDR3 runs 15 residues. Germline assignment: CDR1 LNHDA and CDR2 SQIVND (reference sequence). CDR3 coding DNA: TGTGCCAGTAGTATAGACCGGACAGCGAACACTGAAGCTTTCTTT. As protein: CASSIDRTANTEAFF.